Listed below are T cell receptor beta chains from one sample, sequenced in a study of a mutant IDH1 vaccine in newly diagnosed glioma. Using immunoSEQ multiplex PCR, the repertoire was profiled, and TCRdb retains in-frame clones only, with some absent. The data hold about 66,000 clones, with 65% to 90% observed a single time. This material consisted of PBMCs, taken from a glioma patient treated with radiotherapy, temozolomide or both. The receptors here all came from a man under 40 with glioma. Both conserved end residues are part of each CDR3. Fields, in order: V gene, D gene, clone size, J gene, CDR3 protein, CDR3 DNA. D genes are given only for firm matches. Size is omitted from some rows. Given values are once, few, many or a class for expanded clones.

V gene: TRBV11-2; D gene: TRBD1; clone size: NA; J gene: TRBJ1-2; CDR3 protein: CASTGQARRGGYTF; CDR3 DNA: TGTGCCAGCACCGGACAGGCCCGTCGAGGTGGCTACACCTTC
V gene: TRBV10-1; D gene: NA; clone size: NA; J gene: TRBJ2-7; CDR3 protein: CASRTDYSYEQYF; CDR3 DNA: TGCGCCAGCAGGACCGATTACTCCTACGAGCAGTACTTC
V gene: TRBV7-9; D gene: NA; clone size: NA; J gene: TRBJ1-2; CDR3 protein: CASSLRGDGYTF; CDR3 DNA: TGTGCCAGCAGCTTAAGAGGGGATGGCTACACCTTC
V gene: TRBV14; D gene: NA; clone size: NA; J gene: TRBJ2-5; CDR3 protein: CASGKTAMGTQYF; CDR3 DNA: TGTGCCAGCGGCAAGACAGCCATGGGGACCCAGTACTTC
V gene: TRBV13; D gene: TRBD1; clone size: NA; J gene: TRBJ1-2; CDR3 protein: CASSPRTGDNYGYTF; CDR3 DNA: TGTGCCAGCAGCCCTAGGACAGGTGACAACTATGGCTACACCTTC
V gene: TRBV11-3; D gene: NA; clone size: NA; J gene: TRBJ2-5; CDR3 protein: CASSLSATQETQYF; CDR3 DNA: TGTGCCAGCAGCTTAAGTGCGACCCAAGAGACCCAGTACTTC
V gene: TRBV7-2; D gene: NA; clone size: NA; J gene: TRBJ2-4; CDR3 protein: CASSQRGGQKNIQYF; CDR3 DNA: TGTGCCAGCAGCCAAAGGGGGGGACAGAAAAACATTCAGTACTTC
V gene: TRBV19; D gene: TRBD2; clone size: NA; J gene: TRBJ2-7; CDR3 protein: CASTPSGGGVMDEQYF; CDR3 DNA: TGTGCCAGTACCCCTTCTGGTGGGGGGGTAATGGACGAGCAGTACTTC
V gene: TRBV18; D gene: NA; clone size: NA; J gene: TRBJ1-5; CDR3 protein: CASSPGGNQPQHF; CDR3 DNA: TGTGCCAGCTCACCGGGGGGCAATCAGCCCCAGCATTTT
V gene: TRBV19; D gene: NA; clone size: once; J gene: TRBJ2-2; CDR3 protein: CASRRTPRVNTGELFF; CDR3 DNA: TGTGCCAGTAGACGTACGCCAAGGGTGAACACCGGGGAGCTGTTTTTT
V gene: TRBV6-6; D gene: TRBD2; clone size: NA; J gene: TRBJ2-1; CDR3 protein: CASRTYEAGGGEQFF; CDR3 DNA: TGTGCCAGCAGGACCTACGAGGCGGGGGGGGGCGAGCAGTTCTTC
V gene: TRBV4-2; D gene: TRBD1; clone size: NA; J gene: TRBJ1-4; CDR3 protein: CASSHTDRAVEKLFF; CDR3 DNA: TGTGCCAGCAGCCACACGGACAGGGCGGTTGAAAAACTGTTTTTT
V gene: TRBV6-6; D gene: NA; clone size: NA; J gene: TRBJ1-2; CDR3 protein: CASNKDGPYGYTF; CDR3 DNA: TGTGCCAGCAATAAGGACGGTCCCTATGGCTACACCTTC
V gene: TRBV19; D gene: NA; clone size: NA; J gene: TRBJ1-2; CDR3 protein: CASRRRPGRPTGRTNYGYTF; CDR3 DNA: TGTGCCAGTAGGCGTAGACCGGGACGACCTACAGGGAGAACTAACTATGGCTACACCTTC
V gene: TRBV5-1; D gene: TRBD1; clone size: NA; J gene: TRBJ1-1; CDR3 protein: CASSLVGQGKTEAFF; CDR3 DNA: TGCGCCAGCAGCTTGGTGGGACAGGGAAAAACTGAAGCTTTCTTT
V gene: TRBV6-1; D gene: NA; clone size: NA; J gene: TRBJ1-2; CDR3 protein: CASRRQGSGYGYIF; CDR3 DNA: TGTGCCAGCAGACGACAAGGTTCGGGCTATGGCTACATCTTC
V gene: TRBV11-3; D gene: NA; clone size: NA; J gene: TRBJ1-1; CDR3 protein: CASSLAAAMNTEAFF; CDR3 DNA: TGTGCCAGCAGCTTGGCAGCAGCTATGAACACTGAAGCTTTCTTT
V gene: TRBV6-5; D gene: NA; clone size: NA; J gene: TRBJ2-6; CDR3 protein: CASSPRVGANVLTF; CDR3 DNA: TGTGCCAGCAGTCCCCGGGTTGGGGCCAACGTCCTGACTTTC
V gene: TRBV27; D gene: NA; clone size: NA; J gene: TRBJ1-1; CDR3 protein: CASSTKNTEAFF; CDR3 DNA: TGTGCCAGCAGTACGAAGAACACTGAAGCTTTCTTT
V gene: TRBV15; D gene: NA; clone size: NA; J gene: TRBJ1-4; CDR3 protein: CATSRGLENEKLFF; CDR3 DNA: TGTGCCACCTCCCGGGGGCTGGAGAATGAAAAACTGTTTTTT
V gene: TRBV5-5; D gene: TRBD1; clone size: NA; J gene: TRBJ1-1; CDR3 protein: CASSPNRDRIDTEAFF; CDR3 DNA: TGTGCCAGCAGCCCAAACCGGGACAGGATCGACACTGAAGCTTTCTTT
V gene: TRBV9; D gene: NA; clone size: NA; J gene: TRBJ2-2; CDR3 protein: CASSPQRPNTGELFF; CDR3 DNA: TGTGCCAGCAGCCCGCAGAGACCGAACACCGGGGAGCTGTTTTTT
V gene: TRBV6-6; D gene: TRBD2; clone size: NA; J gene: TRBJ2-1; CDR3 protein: CASSPSSGPYNEQFF; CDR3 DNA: TGTGCCAGCAGTCCTTCTAGCGGGCCTTACAATGAGCAGTTCTTC
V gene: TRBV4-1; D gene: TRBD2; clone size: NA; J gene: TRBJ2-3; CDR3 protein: CASSQELAGYTQYF; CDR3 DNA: TGCGCCAGCAGCCAAGAACTAGCGGGATATACGCAGTATTTT
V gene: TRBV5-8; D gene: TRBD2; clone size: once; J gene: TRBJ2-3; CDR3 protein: CASSKGTSISTDTQYF; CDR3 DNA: TGTGCCAGCAGCAAGGGGACTAGCATCAGCACAGATACGCAGTATTTT
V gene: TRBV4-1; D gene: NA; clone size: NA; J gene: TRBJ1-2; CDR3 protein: CASSQEGSGVGYTF; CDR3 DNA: TGCGCCAGCAGCCAAGAAGGGTCAGGGGTCGGCTACACCTTC
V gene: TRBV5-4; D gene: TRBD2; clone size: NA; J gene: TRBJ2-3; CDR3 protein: CASSFSGGGTDTQYF; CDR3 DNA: TGTGCCAGCAGCTTTAGCGGGGGGGGAACAGATACGCAGTATTTT
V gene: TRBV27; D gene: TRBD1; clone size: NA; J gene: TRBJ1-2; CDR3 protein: CASSRSRGPDGYTF; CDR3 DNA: TGTGCCAGCAGCCGATCCAGGGGGCCCGATGGCTACACCTTC
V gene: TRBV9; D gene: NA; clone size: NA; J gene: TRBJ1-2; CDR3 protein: CASSVAGGPVSGYTF; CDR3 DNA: TGTGCCAGCAGCGTAGCTGGGGGGCCGGTTAGTGGCTACACCTTC
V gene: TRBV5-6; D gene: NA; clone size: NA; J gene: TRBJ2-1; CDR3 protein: CASSSGRGENEQFF; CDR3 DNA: TGTGCCAGTTCGTCGGGTCGCGGGGAAAATGAGCAGTTCTTC
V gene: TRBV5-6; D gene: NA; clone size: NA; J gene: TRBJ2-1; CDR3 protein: CASSPAGPIRGNEQFF; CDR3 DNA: TGTGCCAGCAGCCCGGCCGGGCCCATACGCGGCAATGAGCAGTTCTTC
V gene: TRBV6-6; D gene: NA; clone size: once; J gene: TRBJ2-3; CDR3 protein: CASRGPLGTDTQYF; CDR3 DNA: TGTGCCAGCAGAGGACCCTTAGGCACAGATACGCAGTATTTT
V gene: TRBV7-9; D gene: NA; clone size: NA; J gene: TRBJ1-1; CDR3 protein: CASSERGFSEAFF; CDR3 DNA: TGTGCCAGCAGCGAAAGGGGTTTCAGTGAAGCTTTCTTT
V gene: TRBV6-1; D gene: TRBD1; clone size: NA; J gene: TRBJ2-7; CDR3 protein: CASSTRQGPYEQYF; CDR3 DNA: TGTGCCAGCAGTACCCGACAGGGCCCCTACGAGCAGTACTTC
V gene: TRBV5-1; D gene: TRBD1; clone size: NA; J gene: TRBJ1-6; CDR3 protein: CASSLDGQGVSPLHF; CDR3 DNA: TGCGCCAGCAGCTTGGACGGACAGGGGGTTTCACCCCTCCACTTT
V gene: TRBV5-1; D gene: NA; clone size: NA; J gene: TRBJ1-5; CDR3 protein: CASSRDGTGNQPQHF; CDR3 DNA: TGCGCCAGCTCCAGAGACGGTACGGGCAATCAGCCCCAGCATTTT
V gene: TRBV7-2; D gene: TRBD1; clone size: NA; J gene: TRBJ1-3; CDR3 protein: CASSLVGTVGNTIYF; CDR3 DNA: TGTGCCAGCAGCTTAGTTGGGACAGTGGGAAACACCATATATTTT
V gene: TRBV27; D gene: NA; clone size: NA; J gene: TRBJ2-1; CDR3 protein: CASSLSGALSNEQFF; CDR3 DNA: TGTGCCAGCAGTTTGTCCGGGGCCCTTTCAAATGAGCAGTTCTTC
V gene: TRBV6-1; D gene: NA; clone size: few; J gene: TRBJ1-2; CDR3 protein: CASSERASSYGYTF; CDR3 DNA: TGTGCCAGCAGTGAACGGGCCAGTTCCTATGGCTACACCTTC
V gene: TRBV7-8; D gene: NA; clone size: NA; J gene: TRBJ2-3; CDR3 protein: CASSWVGLGSTDTQYF; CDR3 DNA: TGTGCCAGCAGCTGGGTGGGGTTGGGGAGCACAGATACGCAGTATTTT
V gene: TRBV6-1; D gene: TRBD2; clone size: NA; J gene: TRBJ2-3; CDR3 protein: CASIHQRGRTDTQYF; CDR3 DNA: TGTGCCAGCATTCATCAGCGGGGTCGCACAGATACGCAGTATTTT
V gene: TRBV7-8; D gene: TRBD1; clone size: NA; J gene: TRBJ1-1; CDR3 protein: CASSLGQGIEAFF; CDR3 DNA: TGTGCCAGCAGCCTGGGACAGGGGATTGAAGCTTTCTTT
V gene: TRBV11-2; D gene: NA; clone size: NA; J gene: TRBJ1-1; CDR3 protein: CASRPAVTGLNTEAFF; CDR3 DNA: TGTGCCAGCAGACCGGCCGTAACAGGTCTGAACACTGAAGCTTTCTTT
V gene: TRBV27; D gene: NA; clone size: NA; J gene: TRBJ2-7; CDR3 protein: CASSSYSTSSPEQYF; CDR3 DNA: TGTGCCAGCAGTTCCTACTCTACGAGCTCTCCCGAGCAGTACTTC
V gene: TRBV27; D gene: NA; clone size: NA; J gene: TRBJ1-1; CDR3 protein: CASTVDRNTEAFF; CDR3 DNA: TGTGCCAGCACCGTTGACAGGAACACTGAAGCTTTCTTT
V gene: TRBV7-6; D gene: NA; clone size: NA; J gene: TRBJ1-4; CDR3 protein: CASSRGPPTNEKLFF; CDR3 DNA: TGTGCCAGCAGCAGGGGACCACCAACTAATGAAAAACTGTTTTTT
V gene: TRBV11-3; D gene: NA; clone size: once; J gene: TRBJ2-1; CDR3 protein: CASSSGLSSYNEQFF; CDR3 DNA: TGTGCCAGCAGCTCCGGCTTGAGCTCCTACAATGAGCAGTTCTTC
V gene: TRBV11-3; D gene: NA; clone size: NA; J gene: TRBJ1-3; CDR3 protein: CASSLGQSSGNTIYF; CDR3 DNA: TGTGCCAGCAGCTTAGGACAGAGCTCTGGAAACACCATATATTTT
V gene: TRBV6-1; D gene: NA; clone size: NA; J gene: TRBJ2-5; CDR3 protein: CASSKTGLAGEQYF; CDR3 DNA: TGTGCCAGCAGTAAGACAGGCCTGGCTGGGGAGCAGTACTTC
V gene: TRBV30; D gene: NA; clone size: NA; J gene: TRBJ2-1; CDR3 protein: CAWSEAQTPYNEQFF; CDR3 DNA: TGTGCCTGGAGTGAAGCCCAGACCCCTTACAATGAGCAGTTCTTC
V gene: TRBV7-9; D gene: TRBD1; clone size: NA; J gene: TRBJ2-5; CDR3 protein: CASSSGTVQETQYF; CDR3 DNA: TGTGCCAGCAGTTCCGGGACAGTCCAGGAGACCCAGTACTTC
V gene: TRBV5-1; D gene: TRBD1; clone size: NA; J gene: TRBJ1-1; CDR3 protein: CASSPTDRGRLNTEAFF; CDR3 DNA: TGCGCCAGCAGCCCGACGGACAGGGGGCGACTGAACACTGAAGCTTTCTTT